The 7 T cell receptor beta chains below were found in one sample sequenced in a study of blood T cell repertoires in COVID-19. Measured with immunoSEQ multiplex PCR; TCRdb has only the in-frame clones, and not every one. The sample gives 150,000 to 200,000 clones, about 80% of which show up once; approximately 2.4% is in the top ten. Input material: peripheral blood. These receptor sequences come from a human donor with acute or convalescent COVID-19. The donor label of this sample is uncertain.

In nucleotides, the CDR3 is TGTGCCAGCAGTTTGCAGAATATCATCGGGGAGCTGTTTTTT. Translating it yields CASSLQNIIGELFF. The chain uses TRBV28 and TRBJ2-2; D gene uncertain. Germline loops: CDR1 MDHEN, CDR2 SYDVKM. This CDR3 spans 14 amino acids. Trimming stripped 3 bases from V and 7 bases from J, with 12 bases between.

The V gene is TRBV14, the J gene TRBJ2-3, with 8 bases identical to TRBD1. V shed 4 bases and J 2 bases; nucleotides not matched to a gene: 5. Germline CDR1 SGHDN, CDR2 FVKESK. This CDR3 is built from 15 residues. CDR3 region: CASSPDRVSTDTQYF. CDR3 nucleotides: TGTGCCAGCAGCCCGGACAGGGTCTCCACAGATACGCAGTATTTT. The full variable domain, completed using reference TRBV14 and TRBJ2-3, is EAGVTQFPSHSVIEKGQTVTLRCDPISGHDNLYWYRRVMGKEIKFLLHFVKESKQDESGMPNNRFLAERTGGTYSTLKVQPAELEDSGVYFCASSPDRVSTDTQYFGPGTRLTVL.

Regarding this clone: This sample also contains other DNA sequences that code for the same CDR3. The chain couples TRBV20-1 to TRBJ2-7; no firm D call. V shed 0 bases and J shed 3 bases, with 3 bases lying between them. The germline CDR1 and CDR2 sequences are DFQATT and SNEGSKA (reference sequence). There are 11 residues in the CDR3. In nucleotides, the CDR3 is TGCAGTGCTAGAGATAGCTACGAGCAGTACTTC. Amino acid sequence: CSARDSYEQYF.

V gene TRBV6-5 combines with J gene TRBJ2-7; TRBD2 is a possible D gene (5 bases). V was clipped by 2 bases and J by 3 bases, with 11 bases between them. The CDR3 runs to 14 residues. Looked up from germline, CDR1 is MNHEY and CDR2 is SVGAGI. The CDR3 loop is CASSYGPGNYEQYF. The CDR3 bases are TGTGCCAGCAGTTACGGCCCGGGAAACTACGAGCAGTACTTC.

This chain connects TRBV9 to TRBJ2-7; 7 positions agree with TRBD2. The CDR3 length is 14 residues. V shed 3 bases and J 0 bases; nucleotides not matched to a gene: 3. Germline V lookup: CDR1 SGDLS, CDR2 YYNGEE. CDR3 nucleotides: TGTGCCAGCAGCGGCTCTAGCGGCTCCTACGAGCAGTACTTC. It yields the protein CASSGSSGSYEQYF.

The genes are TRBV19 and TRBJ1-1, with a weak D call TRBD1 (5 bases). Germline CDR1 reads LNHDA; CDR2 reads SQIVND (reference sequence). With 5 bases removed from V and 1 base from J, the gap between germline ends came to 14 bases. This CDR3 comprises 15 residues. This CDR3 reads CASSSGFRANTEAFF. Written as DNA, the CDR3 is TGTGCCAGTAGTTCCGGATTCAGGGCGAACACTGAAGCTTTCTTT.

The chain employs TRBV9 and TRBJ2-1; 8 bases match TRBD2. After removal of 4 bases from V and 0 bases from J, the junction contained 3 bases not matched to a gene. The CDR3 totals 15 residues. The germline V gene encodes CDR1 SGDLS and CDR2 YYNGEE. The DNA of the CDR3 is TGTGCCAGCAGCCGGAGCGGGAGCTCCTACAATGAGCAGTTCTTC. This codes for CASSRSGSSYNEQFF.